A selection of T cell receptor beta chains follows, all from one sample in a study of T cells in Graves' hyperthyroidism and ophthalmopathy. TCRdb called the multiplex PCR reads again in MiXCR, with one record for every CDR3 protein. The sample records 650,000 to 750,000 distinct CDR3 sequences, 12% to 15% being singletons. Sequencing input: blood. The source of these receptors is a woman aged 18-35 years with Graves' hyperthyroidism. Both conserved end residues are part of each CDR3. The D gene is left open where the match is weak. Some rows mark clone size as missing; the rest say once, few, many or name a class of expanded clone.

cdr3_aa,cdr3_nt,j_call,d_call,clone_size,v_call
CASSPRTSGRDNEQFF,TGTGCCAGCAGCCCCAGGACTAGCGGGAGGGACAATGAGCAGTTCTTC,TRBJ2-1,TRBD2,NA,TRBV5-6
CASSPTEARTDTQYF,TGTGCCAGCAGCCCTACGGAGGCACGCACAGATACGCAGTATTTT,TRBJ2-3,NA,many,TRBV13
CASLGNSTF,TGTGCCAGCCTCGGGAACAGCACCTTC,TRBJ1-2,NA,few,TRBV12-3/TRBV12-4
CASSRGGAQNREQFF,TGTGCCAGTAGTAGGGGGGGCGCCCAGAATCGTGAGCAGTTCTTC,TRBJ2-1,NA,few,TRBV19
CASSPSVHEQYF,TGTGCCAGCAGTCCCTCGGTCCACGAGCAGTACTTC,TRBJ2-7,NA,many,TRBV6-1
CSVEGTRDSGTEAFF,TGCAGCGTTGAAGGGACGAGGGATTCGGGCACTGAAGCTTTCTTT,TRBJ1-1,NA,few,TRBV29-1
CSDRAESTDTQYF,TGCAGTGACCGAGCGGAGAGCACAGATACGCAGTATTTT,TRBJ2-3,NA,many,TRBV20-1
CASSLGPQGYTEAFF,TGTGCCAGCAGCTTGGGCCCACAGGGGTACACTGAAGCTTTCTTT,TRBJ1-1,TRBD1,NA,TRBV7-8
CASTLGADTQYF,TGTGCCAGCACCCTAGGGGCAGATACGCAGTATTTT,TRBJ2-3,NA,many,TRBV7-2
CASSGGREENEQYF,TGTGCCAGCAGCGGAGGGAGGGAGGAGAACGAGCAGTACTTC,TRBJ2-7,TRBD2,NA,TRBV9
CASSVAARSYNEQFF,TGTGCCAGCAGCGTAGCGGCCCGCTCCTACAATGAGCAGTTCTTC,TRBJ2-1,NA,many,TRBV9
CASSSALLGAVETQYF,TGTGCCAGCAGTTCAGCCCTCTTAGGGGCGGTAGAGACCCAGTACTTC,TRBJ2-5,NA,many,TRBV27
CASRLDRGSQPQHF,TGTGCCAGCAGGTTGGACAGAGGGAGTCAGCCCCAGCATTTT,TRBJ1-5,NA,few,TRBV12-3/TRBV12-4
CASRSVGYEETQYF,TGTGCCAGCAGGTCGGTGGGTTACGAAGAGACCCAGTACTTC,TRBJ2-5,NA,many,TRBV12-3/TRBV12-4
CASSSPSGGTDTQYF,TGTGCCAGCAGTTCCCCTAGCGGGGGCACAGATACGCAGTATTTT,TRBJ2-3,TRBD2,many,TRBV28
CASSPDPGTWGDTQYF,TGTGCCAGCTCCCCCGATCCCGGGACATGGGGAGATACGCAGTATTTT,TRBJ2-3,NA,many,TRBV18
CASSLGGTPPDQPQHF,TGTGCCAGCAGCTTAGGGGGGACACCCCCGGATCAGCCCCAGCATTTT,TRBJ1-5,NA,NA,TRBV7-8
CAISESGVQGEAFF,TGTGCCATCAGTGAGTCCGGGGTTCAGGGTGAAGCTTTCTTT,TRBJ1-1,NA,once,TRBV10-3
CASSVGLAGSYNEQFF,TGTGCCAGCAGCGTGGGACTAGCGGGGTCCTACAATGAGCAGTTCTTC,TRBJ2-1,TRBD2,many,TRBV9
CASSILGGWRKLFF,TGTGCCAGCAGCATACTCGGAGGGTGGAGAAAACTGTTTTTT,TRBJ1-4,NA,NA,TRBV6-2/TRBV6-3
CATSDFSSGTGYNEQFF,TGTGCCACCAGTGATTTCTCTAGCGGGACCGGCTACAATGAGCAGTTCTTC,TRBJ2-1,TRBD2,many,TRBV24-1
CASSIPDNSYEQYF,TGTGCCAGTAGTATCCCCGACAACTCCTACGAGCAGTACTTC,TRBJ2-7,NA,few,TRBV19
CASSSPDSPNTEAFF,TGCGCCAGCAGCTCTCCGGACAGCCCGAACACTGAAGCTTTCTTT,TRBJ1-1,NA,many,TRBV5-1
CASSPSRGPETQFF,TGTGCCAGCAGCCCTTCGAGGGGGCCAGAGACCCAGTTCTTC,TRBJ2-1,TRBD1,NA,TRBV9
CASSYQGLKNTDTQYF,TGTGCCAGCAGTTACCAGGGACTAAAGAACACAGATACGCAGTATTTT,TRBJ2-3,TRBD2,few,TRBV6-4
CAWSVIRTSGNTIYF,TGTGCCTGGAGTGTAATTCGGACCTCTGGAAACACCATATATTTT,TRBJ1-3,NA,few,TRBV30
CSARDRRGLRYNEQFF,TGCAGTGCTAGAGATCGCCGGGGTTTAAGGTACAATGAGCAGTTCTTC,TRBJ2-1,NA,many,TRBV20-1
CASSFSGTGSQNTIYF,TGTGCCAGCAGCTTCTCCGGGACAGGGAGTCAAAACACCATATATTTT,TRBJ1-3,TRBD1,few,TRBV5-4
CASSLGPRAYNEQFF,TGTGCCAGCAGCTTAGGCCCTAGAGCCTACAATGAGCAGTTCTTC,TRBJ2-1,NA,many,TRBV7-3
CASSLAPGTIYGYTF,TGTGCCAGCAGCTTAGCGCCCGGGACGATCTATGGCTACACCTTC,TRBJ1-2,NA,many,TRBV7-9
CASSLGGTVSGEQFF,TGTGCCAGCAGTTTAGGCGGTACGGTTTCGGGTGAGCAGTTCTTC,TRBJ2-1,NA,many,TRBV12-3/TRBV12-4
CASSPPAGAGNEKLFF,TGTGCCAGCAGCCCACCCGCAGGGGCTGGTAATGAAAAACTGTTTTTT,TRBJ1-4,NA,NA,TRBV14
CASNGPRDSASRNEQFF,TGTGCCAGCAATGGCCCCCGGGACAGTGCCTCGCGTAATGAGCAGTTCTTC,TRBJ2-1,TRBD1,many,TRBV27
CAQLQGNTEAFF,TGTGCCCAACTCCAGGGAAACACTGAAGCTTTCTTT,TRBJ1-1,NA,many,TRBV30
CASSLGLGTGEQFF,TGTGCCAGTAGTCTAGGACTAGGGACAGGAGAGCAGTTCTTC,TRBJ2-1,NA,NA,TRBV19
CASIPWQRMWGTEAFF,TGTGCCAGCATTCCGTGGCAGAGGATGTGGGGCACTGAAGCTTTCTTT,TRBJ1-1,NA,many,TRBV6-1
CSVEVMGPRTEAFF,TGCAGCGTTGAAGTCATGGGGCCGAGGACTGAAGCTTTCTTT,TRBJ1-1,NA,NA,TRBV29-1
CAISESTRYEQYF,TGTGCCATCAGTGAGTCCACACGCTACGAGCAGTACTTC,TRBJ2-7,NA,many,TRBV10-3
CAWSVSPTSWELFF,TGTGCCTGGAGTGTAAGCCCGACTAGCTGGGAGCTGTTTTTT,TRBJ2-2,TRBD2,NA,TRBV30
CATSGGEGPGEKLFF,TGTGCCACCAGTGGAGGAGAGGGCCCCGGCGAAAAACTGTTTTTT,TRBJ1-4,NA,few,TRBV24-1
CATSAEGTYEQYF,TGTGCCACCAGTGCCGAGGGAACCTACGAGCAGTACTTC,TRBJ2-7,NA,few,TRBV24-1
CASSVRLAVSTDTQYF,TGTGCCAGCAGCGTGCGACTAGCGGTTAGCACAGATACGCAGTATTTT,TRBJ2-3,TRBD2,NA,TRBV7-9
CASSPGDTTGNEKLFF,TGTGCCAGCAGTCCCGGGGATACGACGGGTAATGAAAAACTGTTTTTT,TRBJ1-4,NA,few,TRBV28
CASSHRVEETQYF,TGTGCCAGCAGCCACAGGGTAGAAGAGACCCAGTACTTC,TRBJ2-5,NA,few,TRBV7-8
CASSPRLAARNEQFF,TGTGCCAGCAGCCCACGACTAGCGGCTAGGAATGAGCAGTTCTTC,TRBJ2-1,TRBD2,many,TRBV7-3
CASSPRAGRDLRGMDTQYF,TGTGCCAGCAGCCCCAGGGCAGGGAGGGACTTGAGGGGGATGGATACGCAGTATTTT,TRBJ2-3,NA,many,TRBV27
CAWSVWGSYEQYF,TGTGCCTGGAGTGTATGGGGGAGCTACGAGCAGTACTTC,TRBJ2-7,NA,NA,TRBV30
CATTRYFGGLINNEQFF,TGTGCCACCACCAGATACTTCGGGGGGCTTATTAACAATGAGCAGTTCTTC,TRBJ2-1,NA,NA,TRBV24-1
CASGSGQTQYF,TGTGCCAGCGGGTCAGGTCAGACCCAGTACTTC,TRBJ2-5,NA,many,TRBV28
CARERTEYNEQFF,TGTGCCAGGGAACGGACCGAATACAATGAGCAGTTCTTC,TRBJ2-1,NA,many,TRBV2
CAWSVLLGDNEQFF,TGTGCCTGGAGTGTCTTGTTAGGGGACAATGAGCAGTTCTTC,TRBJ2-1,NA,NA,TRBV30
CSARAGDQPQHF,TGCAGTGCTAGAGCTGGTGATCAGCCCCAGCATTTT,TRBJ1-5,NA,NA,TRBV20-1
CASSFGLLAGSYEQYF,TGTGCCAGCAGCTTCGGCCTACTAGCGGGCTCCTACGAGCAGTACTTC,TRBJ2-7,TRBD2,NA,TRBV7-6
CASRERITPTKPQHF,TGTGCCAGCAGAGAGAGGATTACTCCTACTAAGCCCCAGCATTTT,TRBJ1-5,NA,many,TRBV2